The next 3 T cell receptor beta chains were all read from a single sample in a study of CD8 T cells in ankylosing spondylitis. Notes on the study in general: A motif in TCR beta, a set of 8 or 9 highly homologous variants, appeared characteristic of ankylosing spondylitis blood.

MiXCR, applied by TCRdb to the 5' RACE reads, yields one record per CDR3 protein. Here the sample spans more than 650,000 distinct CDR3 sequences, approximately 12% being singletons. Their antigens are not known. Sequencing used blood, either unsorted or a sorted T cell fraction (not recorded which). Every receptor here comes from a male donor with ankylosing spondylitis.

This clonotype was observed a few times. The chain has TRBV5-1 and TRBJ2-7; tentatively, D is TRBD1 or TRBD2 (6 bases each). The germline CDR1 and CDR2 sequences are SGHRS and YFSETQ. V was cut by 4 bases and J by 2 bases, with 16 bases left in between. There are 15 residues in the CDR3. CDR3 nucleotides: TGCGCCAGCAGCCCTAGGGGGGTCGAAACCTACGAGCAGTACTTC. The encoded protein is CASSPRGVETYEQYF.

The chain recombines TRBV28 with TRBJ1-2; D is uncertain. V gave up 6 bases and J gave up 2 bases, with 10 bases separating them. The CDR3 loop spans 13 amino acids. CDR1 is MDHEN, CDR2 SYDVKM, per germline. The CDR3, as DNA: TGTGCCAGCAGGGCGGAATGGAACTATGGCTACACCTTC. This codes for CASRAEWNYGYTF.

This chain uses TRBV14 with TRBJ2-2; maybe TRBD2 (5 bases). CDR1 is SGHDN, CDR2 FVKESK, per germline. The germline V and J ends were trimmed by 1 base and 7 bases, with 13 bases remaining between them. The CDR3 is 15 residues long. The CDR3 DNA is TGTGCCAGCAGCCAAGGGACCGGGAACGGCGGGGAGCTGTTTTTT. Protein product: CASSQGTGNGGELFF.